This T cell receptor beta chain is drawn from a study of PD-1 blockade in classical Hodgkin lymphoma. V dropped 5 bases and J dropped 5; count of bases not matched to a gene: 11. The CDR3 is 17 amino acids. Germline V CDR1 and CDR2: MDHEN, SYDVKM. On this clone: What it binds is unknown.

Specified time point: newly diagnosed, previously untreated cHL patient sample. Magnetic negative selection of thawed PBMCs was the method by which CD4+ T cells were purified. Acting as the comparison were PBMCs from newly diagnosed, untreated classical Hodgkin lymphoma. Sequencing used immunoSEQ multiplex PCR; TCRdb keeps in-frame clones, though not all of them. In the table there are fewer than 40,000 clones, approximately 90% of which are singletons. Study-level points and caveats: Repertoire differences have undefined causes, possibly disease activity or prior therapy. As was reported, newly diagnosed patients showed lower baseline TCR diversity than healthy donors did.

The gene calls are TRBV28 and TRBJ2-1; 11 bases are shared with TRBD2. The TCR sequence derives from a human donor with classical Hodgkin lymphoma. Sequenced sample: CD4+ T cells from blood. The CDR3 region is CASSITSGTSGNNEQFF. CDR3 bases: TGTGCCAGCAGTATTACCTCCGGGACTAGCGGAAACAATGAGCAGTTCTTC.